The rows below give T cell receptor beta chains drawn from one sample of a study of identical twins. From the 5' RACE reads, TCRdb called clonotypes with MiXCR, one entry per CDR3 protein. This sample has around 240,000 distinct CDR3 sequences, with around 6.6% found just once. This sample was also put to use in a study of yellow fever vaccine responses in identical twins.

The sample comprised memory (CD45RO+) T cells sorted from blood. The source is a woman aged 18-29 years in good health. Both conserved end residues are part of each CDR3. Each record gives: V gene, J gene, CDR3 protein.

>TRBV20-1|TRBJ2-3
CSARELGLAGLTDTQYF
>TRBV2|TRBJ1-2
CASTAPLTGSGYGYTF
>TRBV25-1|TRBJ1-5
CASSNGNQPQHF
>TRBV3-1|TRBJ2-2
CASSQGNTGELFF
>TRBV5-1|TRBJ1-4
CASSFDRVGEKLFF
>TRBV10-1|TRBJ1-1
CASSSGDTNTEAFF
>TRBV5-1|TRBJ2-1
CASSLAVGGPSSYNEQFF
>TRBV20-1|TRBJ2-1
CSASTGTTPNEQFF
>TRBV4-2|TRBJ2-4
CASSHTSTGTSPLGAKNIQYF
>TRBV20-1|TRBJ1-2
CSASRDVGGYTF
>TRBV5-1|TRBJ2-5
CASSPPAGGDRETQYF
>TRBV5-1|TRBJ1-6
CASSLANRRVNSPLHF
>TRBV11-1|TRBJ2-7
CASSSRDSSYEQYF
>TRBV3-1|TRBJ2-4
CASRSAQDIQYF
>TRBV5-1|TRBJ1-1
CASSPDRGNTEAFF
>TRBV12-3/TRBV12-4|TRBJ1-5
CASKFAGGGQPQHF